Presented here are 8 T cell receptor beta chains from one specimen sequenced in a study of T cells in Graves' hyperthyroidism and ophthalmopathy. Amplified TCR beta CDR3 regions derived from RNA transcripts. HTBI primers were used for first-round RT-PCR of the TCR CDR3. TCRdb re-called the multiplex PCR reads with MiXCR, one entry per CDR3 protein. There are hundreds of thousands of distinct CDR3 sequences in the sample; roughly 24% occur only once, and approximately 11% lies in the top ten. Material for sequencing was blood. Receptor source: a young woman with Graves' ophthalmopathy.

This clonotype was seen ten or more times. This chain joins TRBV19 and TRBJ1-5, with D hard to call. CDR3 size: 14 residues. With 3 bases removed from V and 8 bases from J, the gap between germline ends came to 14 bases. Germline V gene data show CDR1 as LNHDA and CDR2 as SQIVND (reference sequence). The CDR3 DNA is TGTGCCAGTAGTATCAGAACTCAAAGTGAGCCCCAGCATTTT. It translates to CASSIRTQSEPQHF.

V gene TRBV11-2 combines with J gene TRBJ2-2; 14 bases map to TRBD2. The V and J ends lost 5 bases and 2 bases, in that order; junction bases with no gene match: 7. Germline loops: CDR1 SGHAT, CDR2 FQNNGV. The CDR3 extends over 18 amino acids. CDR3 sequence: CASSVKTSGGVNTGELFF. In DNA, the CDR3 is TGTGCCAGCAGCGTGAAGACTAGCGGGGGGGTTAACACCGGGGAGCTGTTTTTT.

As for this clonotype: Possible read error: a much larger clone is one base away. The CDR3 region is CSARDGSRPEVYGYTF. The CDR3 DNA reads TGCAGTGCTAGAGATGGTAGCCGCCCTGAAGTCTATGGCTACACCTTC. The chain joins TRBV20-1 to TRBJ1-2, with no clear D. V lost 0 bases and J 4 bases, leaving 18 bases between the germline ends. In germline, CDR1 is DFQATT, CDR2 SNEGSKA (reference sequence). The CDR3 sequence is 16 residues long.

The sample holds a few counts of this clonotype. The CDR3 loop is CAISSLQGENQPQHF. DNA for the CDR3: TGTGCCATCAGCTCCCTTCAGGGAGAGAATCAGCCCCAGCATTTT. This chain connects TRBV10-3 to TRBJ1-5, with D maybe TRBD1 (5 bases). V lost 6 bases and J lost 4, with 16 bases in between. This CDR3 region has 15 residues. Germline-derived CDR1 and CDR2 are ENHRY and SYGVKD.

This clonotype was counted ten times or more. CDR3 DNA sequence: TGCAGTGCTAGCCGGGGGGCCCCGAACACTGAAGCTTTCTTT. Its translation is CSASRGAPNTEAFF. The chain recombines TRBV20-1 with TRBJ1-1, with a tentative D call TRBD1 (6 bases). Trimming shortened V by 3 bases and J by 1 base, and 12 bases separated the two germline ends. The CDR3 spans 14 residues. Per germline, CDR1 DFQATT and CDR2 SNEGSKA (reference sequence).

This clonotype was detected many times. The chain recombines TRBV4-3 with TRBJ1-1, with 8 bases that match TRBD1. The CDR3 runs 14 residues. Trimming removed 5 bases from V and 7 bases from J; junction bases left unmatched: 9. CDR1 and CDR2 (germline): LGHNA, YSLEER. CDR3 in amino acids: CASSGKQGGYEAFF. The CDR3 DNA is TGCGCCAGCAGCGGGAAACAGGGGGGATATGAAGCTTTCTTT.

This clonotype has more than one count but fewer than ten. The rearrangement joins TRBV15 to TRBJ1-1; TRBD1 agrees at 7 bases. After removal of 3 bases from V and 4 bases from J, the junction contained 11 bases not matched to a gene. The CDR3 has 16 residues. Germline loops: CDR1 LNHNV, CDR2 YYDKDF (reference sequence). This CDR3 reads CATSSVPGGGGTEAFF. Here the CDR3 DNA reads TGTGCCACCAGCAGCGTCCCAGGGGGGGGCGGCACTGAAGCTTTCTTT.

This chain joins TRBV6-1 and TRBJ2-7, with D perhaps TRBD2 (6 bases). CDR1 MNHNS and CDR2 SASEGT come from the germline V gene. V was pared by 8 bases and J by 1 base, with 18 bases between. This CDR3 spans 15 amino acids. CDR3 amino acids: CASSGWDGGSYEQYF. CDR3 DNA: TGTGCCAGCTCAGGATGGGACGGGGGATCCTACGAGCAGTACTTC.